What follows are 14 T cell receptor beta chains derived from one specimen sequenced in a study of blood T cell repertoires in COVID-19. The data were produced by immunoSEQ multiplex PCR, yet TCRdb's version contains in-frame clones alone and is incomplete. The sample carries 60,000 to 85,000 clones, roughly four fifths recorded once. The specimen sequenced was peripheral blood. Receptors were obtained from a man older than 75 with acute or convalescent COVID-19.

The chain combines TRBV6-5 with TRBJ1-4; weak D call: TRBD1 (5 bases). This CDR3 spans 15 amino acids. The ends were cut back, 0 bases at V and 5 bases at J, with 10 bases in the middle. Germline V gives CDR1 MNHEY, CDR2 SVGAGI. The CDR3 is CASSYSTGKNEKLFF. The CDR3 DNA sequence: TGTGCCAGCAGTTACTCAACAGGAAAAAATGAAAAACTGTTTTTT.

This clone appeared a few times. The chain links TRBV6-4 to TRBJ1-2; 8 nucleotides match TRBD1. Germline CDR1 MRHNA, CDR2 SNTAGT. The CDR3 covers 13 residues. The trim removed 6 bases at V and 4 bases at J, leaving 4 bases unmatched. The CDR3 DNA follows: TGTGCCAGCAGCCAACAGGGGGGCTATGGCTACACCTTC. It codes for CASSQQGGYGYTF.

This chain uses TRBV28 with TRBJ2-7; possibly TRBD1 for D (5 bases). The CDR3 has 12 amino acids. The germline gives CDR1 MDHEN, CDR2 SYDVKM. V gave up 2 bases and J gave up 4 bases, with 6 bases separating them. The CDR3 DNA reads as TGTGCCAGCAGTTTACAGGGTTACGAGCAGTACTTC. Translated: CASSLQGYEQYF.

The chain couples TRBV2 to TRBJ2-1, with D perhaps matching TRBD1 (6 bases). V was clipped by 6 bases and J by 4 bases, with 16 bases between them. Germline CDR1 and CDR2: SNHLY and FYNNEI. The CDR3 extends over 15 amino acids. CDR3: CASRSDWGQYNEQFF. CDR3 sequence (DNA): TGTGCCAGCAGGTCTGACTGGGGGCAGTACAATGAGCAGTTCTTC.

The CDR3 coding sequence is TGCAGTGCTAGTTTGGGACAGGGGCTATCTGAAGCTTTCTTT. It is translated as CSASLGQGLSEAFF. The V and J genes are TRBV20-1 and TRBJ1-1; TRBD1 aligns across 10 bases. J gave up 6 bases and V 3 bases, and 7 bases lay outside the gene matches. From germline, CDR1 is DFQATT and CDR2 SNEGSKA (reference sequence). The CDR3 is made up of 14 amino acids.

This clone was counted once. This sequence joins TRBV7-3 and TRBJ1-6; the match to TRBD1 covers 7 bases. CDR3 length: 14 amino acids. J gave up 6 bases and V 5 bases, and 4 bases lay outside the gene matches. The germline CDR1 and CDR2 sequences are SGHTA and FQGTGA. The CDR3 spells CASSLGTANSPLHF. The CDR3 nucleotides read TGTGCCAGCAGCCTCGGGACAGCTAATTCACCCCTCCACTTT.

V gene TRBV9 combines with J gene TRBJ2-2, with 7 positions matching TRBD1. Germline CDR1 SGDLS, CDR2 YYNGEE. With V trimmed by 5 bases and J by 3 bases, 1 base remained unmatched. There are 13 residues in the CDR3. The CDR3 bases are TGTGCCAGCAGGACAGGGTACACCGGGGAGCTGTTTTTT. It specifies CASRTGYTGELFF.

In DNA, the CDR3 is TGCGCCAGCAGCCCCCAGACAGATACGGAGCAGTACTTC. It yields the protein CASSPQTDTEQYF. This chain connects TRBV5-1 to TRBJ2-7; maybe TRBD1 (5 bases). CDR1 is SGHRS and CDR2 is YFSETQ in the germline V gene. V gave up 4 bases and J gave up 7 bases, with 15 bases separating them. The CDR3 sequence is 13 residues long.

This chain uses TRBV28 with TRBJ2-1; the match to TRBD2 covers 7 bases. The CDR3 runs to 16 residues. Trimming at V came to 5 bases and at J to 8 bases, leaving 15 bases not matched to a gene. CDR1 and CDR2 (germline): MDHEN, SYDVKM. CDR3 region: CASSSAGTKEGHEQFF. In nucleotides, the CDR3 is TGTGCCAGCAGTAGCGCCGGGACTAAGGAGGGCCATGAGCAGTTCTTC. Variable domain in full (rest from reference TRBV28 and TRBJ2-1): DVKVTQSSRYLVKRTGEKVFLECVQDMDHENMFWYRQDPGLGLRLIYFSYDVKMKEKGDIPEGYSVSREKKERFSLILESASTNQTSMYLCASSSAGTKEGHEQFFGPGTRLTVL.

The chain links TRBV9 to TRBJ1-6; 8 nucleotides agree with TRBD1. Looked up from germline, CDR1 is SGDLS and CDR2 is YYNGEE. Trimming cost V 0 bases and J 3 bases; bases outside gene matches: 2. The CDR3 has 16 residues. Here the CDR3 reads CASSVAGGVYNSPLHF. Written as DNA, the CDR3 is TGTGCCAGCAGCGTAGCAGGGGGCGTCTATAATTCACCCCTCCACTTT.

This chain connects TRBV7-6 to TRBJ2-1; the match to TRBD1 covers 9 bases. The CDR3 runs 15 residues. Losses at the gene ends were 4 bases for V and 6 bases for J; bases not matched to a gene: 7. From germline, CDR1 is SGHVS and CDR2 FNYEAQ. CDR3 amino acids: CASSSRDRVINEQFF. The CDR3 DNA sequence: TGTGCCAGCAGCTCTCGGGACAGGGTTATCAATGAGCAGTTCTTC.

This chain links TRBV4-3 with TRBJ2-3, with 11 bases lining up with TRBD2. Per germline, CDR1 LGHNA and CDR2 YSLEER. The CDR3 runs to 15 residues. V was pared by 2 bases and J by 5 bases, with 3 bases of the junction left unmatched. Here the CDR3 DNA reads TGCGCCAGCAGCCAACCTGGGACTAGCGGAGATACGCAGTATTTT. Protein: CASSQPGTSGDTQYF.

In this sample, this clone turned up once. The V and J genes are TRBV7-9 and TRBJ2-1; D possibly corresponds to TRBD2 (6 bases). V lost 5 bases, J lost 2 bases, and 13 bases lay in between. Germline-derived CDR1 and CDR2 are SEHNR and FQNEAQ (reference sequence). This CDR3 is 15 amino acids long. As DNA, the CDR3 is TGTGCCAGCAGCCCTCGGGGCGGGACCTACAATGAGCAGTTCTTC. Translating it yields CASSPRGGTYNEQFF.

This clone occurred a few times. This chain connects TRBV20-1 to TRBJ2-1; 9 nucleotides agree with TRBD2. This CDR3 spans 13 amino acids. V trimming: 3 bases; J trimming: 12 bases; junction bases outside the gene matches: 9. Germline assignment: CDR1 DFQATT and CDR2 SNEGSKA (reference sequence). The CDR3 region is CSASVAGEVAQFF. The CDR3 DNA reads as TGCAGTGCTAGTGTAGCGGGAGAGGTCGCGCAGTTCTTC.